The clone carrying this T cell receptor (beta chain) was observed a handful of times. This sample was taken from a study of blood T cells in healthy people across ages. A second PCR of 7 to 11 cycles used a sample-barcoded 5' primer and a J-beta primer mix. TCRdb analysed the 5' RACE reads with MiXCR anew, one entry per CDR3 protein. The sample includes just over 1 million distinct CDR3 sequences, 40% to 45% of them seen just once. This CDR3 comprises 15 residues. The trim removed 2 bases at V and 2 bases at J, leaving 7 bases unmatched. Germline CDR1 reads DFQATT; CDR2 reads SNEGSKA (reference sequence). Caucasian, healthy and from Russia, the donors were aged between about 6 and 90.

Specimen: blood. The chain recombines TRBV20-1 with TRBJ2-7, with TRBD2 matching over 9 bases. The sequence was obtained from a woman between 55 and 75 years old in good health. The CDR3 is CSARPDSGSPYEQYF. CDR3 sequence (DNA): TGCAGTGCTAGACCTGATAGCGGGAGCCCCTACGAGCAGTACTTC.